The rows below give T cell receptor beta chains drawn from one sample of a study of T-cell memory formation after mild COVID-19. Each CDR3 protein gets one entry after TCRdb re-called the 5' RACE reads with MiXCR. The sample lists 250,000 to 350,000 distinct CDR3 sequences; roughly 19% were seen once. Sequenced material: PBMCs or a T cell subset sorted from them (not recorded which). All receptors derive from a man younger than 30 who had mild COVID-19 (a few samples of this study predate the infection). Cell type and time point are not known. CDR3s include the opening cysteine and the closing phenylalanine or tryptophan. Not every row has a clone size; where given, it reads once, few, many or a size class.

TRBJ1-1 NA TRBV29-1 CSAGTGVDTEAFF
TRBJ2-2 many TRBV7-9 CASSRGLAGGYTGELFF
TRBJ1-3 few TRBV7-2 CASRTQGYSGNTIYF
TRBJ2-2 few TRBV7-9 CASSPPSGLNTGELFF
TRBJ2-3 NA TRBV5-4 CASSLTSAPSTDTQYF
TRBJ2-7 few TRBV5-1 CASRYDPGDPTSEQYF
TRBJ2-5 few TRBV7-9 CASRSRETQYF
TRBJ2-3 NA TRBV5-1 CASSPVGGTDTQYF
TRBJ2-5 many TRBV5-1 CASSAGYQETQYF
TRBJ2-3 NA TRBV7-9 CASSNTWGVASIGTDTQYF
TRBJ2-3 many TRBV5-1 CASSPGGQSTDTQYF
TRBJ2-3 few TRBV20-1 CSARRNPGDTQYF
TRBJ1-1 few TRBV19 CASSILQLGNTEAFF
TRBJ2-1 NA TRBV5-1 CASSLKTSGGAYEQFF
TRBJ1-1 few TRBV7-9 CASSPTKLGPTEAFF
TRBJ2-5 NA TRBV7-3 CASSLGDTQETQYF